Listed below are T cell receptor beta chains from one sample, sequenced in a study of blood T cell repertoires in COVID-19. Clones were read by immunoSEQ multiplex PCR, and TCRdb kept only the in-frame ones, dropping some. The table records 95,000 to 110,000 clones, about four fifths of them present only once. The sample consisted of peripheral blood. These receptors all stem from a human donor in a cohort sampled during active COVID-19. Each CDR3 is given with its conserved first and last residue. D genes are given only for firm matches. Clone size is shown for a subset of rows, as once, few, many or a class of expanded clone.

D gene | J gene | clone size | V gene | CDR3 DNA | CDR3 protein
NA | TRBJ2-3 | NA | TRBV5-1 | TGCGCCAGCAGCTTGGCGCGAGGAAGCACAGATACGCAGTATTTT | CASSLARGSTDTQYF
NA | TRBJ2-5 | NA | TRBV7-2 | TGTGCCAGCAGCTTAGCGCGGAACAGGGTTGTAGAGACCCAGTACTTC | CASSLARNRVVETQYF
NA | TRBJ2-6 | NA | TRBV3-1/TRBV3-2 | TGTGCCAGCAGCCAAAACCTCCGGGGTTTGGTTTCTGGGGCCAACGTCCTGACTTTC | CASSQNLRGLVSGANVLTF
NA | TRBJ2-3 | once | TRBV29-1 | TGCAGCGCCCAGGGCGGAAGAGGAGGCACAGATACGCAGTATTTT | CSAQGGRGGTDTQYF
NA | TRBJ2-3 | NA | TRBV4-1 | TGCGCCAGCAGCCAGGGTAGCGTCCCGGGCACAGATACGCAGTATTTT | CASSQGSVPGTDTQYF
NA | TRBJ2-2 | NA | TRBV18 | TGTGCCAGCTCACTCAGCGGACCTAACACCGGGGAGCTGTTTTTT | CASSLSGPNTGELFF
NA | TRBJ1-2 | NA | TRBV6-2/TRBV6-3 | TGTGCCAGCAGTTACAGCGTACATGGCTACACCTTC | CASSYSVHGYTF
NA | TRBJ2-3 | NA | TRBV9 | TGTGCCAGCAGCCCGGGACTCGTAGATACGCAGTATTTT | CASSPGLVDTQYF
NA | TRBJ1-4 | NA | TRBV6-6 | TGTGCCAGCAGTTGGACTCTAACTAATGAAAAACTGTTTTTT | CASSWTLTNEKLFF
TRBD1 | TRBJ2-7 | few | TRBV28 | TGTGCCAGCAGATCAAGACAGGGTAGTTACGAGCAGTACTTC | CASRSRQGSYEQYF
NA | TRBJ1-3 | once | TRBV19 | TGTGCCAGTAGTCCCAGGGTTTCTGGAAACACCATATATTTT | CASSPRVSGNTIYF
TRBD1 | TRBJ1-6 | NA | TRBV4-2 | TGTGCCAGCAGCCAAGAGTTGATGACAGGGCCCCACTTT | CASSQELMTGPHF
NA | TRBJ2-7 | NA | TRBV5-1 | TGCGCCAGCAGCTTGGGGCCGACAATGTACGAGCAGTACTTC | CASSLGPTMYEQYF
NA | TRBJ1-1 | NA | TRBV7-9 | TGTGCCAGCAGCTCCCTTTACGGTCCCAAGTCAGGCACTGAAGCTTTCTTT | CASSSLYGPKSGTEAFF
NA | TRBJ1-6 | NA | TRBV9 | TGTGCCAGCAGCGCCTCGGGACAAAGTAATTCACCCCTCCACTTT | CASSASGQSNSPLHF
NA | TRBJ1-2 | NA | TRBV28 | TGTGCCAGCAGCCGCACCCTAGCTAACTATGGCTACACCTTC | CASSRTLANYGYTF
TRBD2 | TRBJ2-5 | NA | TRBV5-1 | TGCGCCAGCAGACCTTTTGTTTTAGCGGGAGGTGGAGAGACCCAGTACTTC | CASRPFVLAGGGETQYF
TRBD1 | TRBJ2-3 | NA | TRBV3-1/TRBV3-2 | TGTGCCAGCAGCCGAATAACAGGGGGTACAGATACGCAGTATTTT | CASSRITGGTDTQYF
TRBD2 | TRBJ2-2 | NA | TRBV5-1 | TGCGCCAGCACCCCGAGGGTAGCGGGCACCGGGGAGCTGTTTTTT | CASTPRVAGTGELFF
TRBD1 | TRBJ1-2 | NA | TRBV15 | TGTGCCACCAGCAGCCAAACAGGGGGTGGATATGGCTACACCTTC | CATSSQTGGGYGYTF
TRBD2 | TRBJ2-5 | once | TRBV7-2 | TGTGCCAGCAGCTTAGGAGGACTAGCGGGCCCCCAAGAGACCCAGTACTTC | CASSLGGLAGPQETQYF
TRBD1 | TRBJ2-5 | NA | TRBV11-2 | TGTGCCAGCAGCTCGACAGGGGGTGGGGAGACCCAGTACTTC | CASSSTGGGETQYF
NA | TRBJ2-2 | NA | TRBV18 | TGTGCCAGCTCACCCAACCAGGGGCACACCGGGGAGCTGTTTTTT | CASSPNQGHTGELFF
NA | TRBJ1-1 | NA | TRBV5-1 | TGCGCCAGCAGCTTGGATTACCTTCTAGAAGCTTTCTTT | CASSLDYLLEAFF